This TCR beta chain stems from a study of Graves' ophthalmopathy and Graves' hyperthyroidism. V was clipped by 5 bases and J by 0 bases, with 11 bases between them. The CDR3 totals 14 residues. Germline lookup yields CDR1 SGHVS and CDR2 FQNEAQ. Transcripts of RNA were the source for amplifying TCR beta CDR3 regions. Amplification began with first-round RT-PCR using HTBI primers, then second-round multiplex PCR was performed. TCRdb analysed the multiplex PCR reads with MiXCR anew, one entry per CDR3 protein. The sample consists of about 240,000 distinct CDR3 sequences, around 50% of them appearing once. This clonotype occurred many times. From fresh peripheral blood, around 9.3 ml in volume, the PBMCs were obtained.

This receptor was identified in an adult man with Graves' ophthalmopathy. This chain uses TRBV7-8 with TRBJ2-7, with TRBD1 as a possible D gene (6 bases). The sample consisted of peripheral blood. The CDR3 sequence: CASSHYRVSYEQYF. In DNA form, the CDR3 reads TGTGCCAGCAGCCACTACAGGGTCTCCTACGAGCAGTACTTC.